A selection of T cell receptor beta chains follows, all from one sample in a study of cytomegalovirus exposure and HLA in healthy donors. Only in-frame clones appear in the TCRdb table, and some are missing; sequencing was by immunoSEQ multiplex PCR. The table includes 100,000 to 150,000 clones, more than 70% detected once. The sample was PBMCs. All receptors derive from a man aged 25 to 45 in good health and CMV-seronegative. CDR3s include the opening cysteine and the closing phenylalanine or tryptophan. A D gene is named only where the DNA matches it firmly. Only some rows state a clone size, as once, few, many or a class for expanded clones.

clone_size	v_call	j_call	d_call	cdr3_aa	cdr3_nt
NA	TRBV2	TRBJ1-2	TRBD1	CASRRGRTGGKDYGYTF	TGTGCCAGCAGGAGGGGGCGGACAGGGGGCAAAGACTATGGCTACACCTTC
NA	TRBV5-1	TRBJ2-1	TRBD2	CASSLAGGQNEQFF	TGCGCCAGCAGCTTGGCGGGGGGGCAAAATGAGCAGTTCTTC
NA	TRBV7-2	TRBJ2-3	TRBD2	CASSPSGGALDTQYF	TGTGCCAGCAGCCCCTCCGGGGGGGCCTTGGATACGCAGTATTTT
few	TRBV5-1	TRBJ1-1	TRBD1	CASSVGQGASTEAFF	TGCGCCAGCAGCGTAGGACAGGGGGCGAGCACTGAAGCTTTCTTT
NA	TRBV9	TRBJ1-1	NA	CASSVGPNTEAFF	TGTGCCAGCAGCGTAGGGCCGAACACTGAAGCTTTCTTT
once	TRBV4-1	TRBJ1-1	NA	CASSQGPQGEVSSNTEAFF	TGCGCCAGCAGCCAAGGCCCACAAGGGGAAGTGTCGTCGAACACTGAAGCTTTCTTT
few	TRBV2	TRBJ2-7	NA	CASSEELYYEQYF	TGTGCCAGCAGTGAAGAATTATACTACGAGCAGTACTTC
once	TRBV4-1	TRBJ1-2	NA	CASSQDRLAGVDGYTF	TGCGCCAGCAGCCAGGACAGACTGGCTGGAGTTGATGGCTACACCTTC
NA	TRBV19	TRBJ1-1	NA	CASTKRNTEAFF	TGTGCCAGTACCAAGAGGAACACTGAAGCTTTCTTT
NA	TRBV5-1	TRBJ2-3	NA	CASSLGEMDTQYF	TGCGCCAGCAGCTTGGGAGAGATGGATACGCAGTATTTT
NA	TRBV28	TRBJ1-2	TRBD1	CASRLWGQGSGYTF	TGTGCCAGCAGATTATGGGGACAGGGAAGTGGCTACACCTTC
NA	TRBV15	TRBJ2-7	TRBD1	CATATGGFSYEQYF	TGTGCCACCGCTACAGGGGGTTTCTCCTACGAGCAGTACTTC
few	TRBV30	TRBJ1-1	NA	CAWSPSSTGVRTEAFF	TGTGCCTGGAGTCCGAGCTCTACAGGCGTTCGGACTGAAGCTTTCTTT
NA	TRBV4-1	TRBJ1-2	NA	CASSQALGTSGYTF	TGCGCCAGCAGCCAAGCGTTAGGGACATCGGGCTACACCTTC
few	TRBV29-1	TRBJ2-3	TRBD1	CSVGGTGGLGDTQYF	TGCAGCGTGGGAGGGACAGGGGGCCTTGGGGATACGCAGTATTTT
NA	TRBV9	TRBJ1-1	NA	CASAPPGQPEAFF	TGTGCCAGCGCCCCGCCAGGGCAGCCAGAAGCTTTCTTT
once	TRBV9	TRBJ2-7	TRBD1	CASSAGRDSSYEQYF	TGTGCCAGCAGCGCGGGAAGGGACAGCAGCTACGAGCAGTACTTC
NA	TRBV7-2	TRBJ2-2	NA	CASSLRGINTGELFF	TGTGCCAGCAGCCTTCGGGGAATCAACACCGGGGAGCTGTTTTTT
few	TRBV12-2	TRBJ2-3	NA	CASRLVGLAGGTDTQYF	TGTGCAAGTCGCTTAGTAGGCCTAGCGGGGGGCACAGATACGCAGTATTTT
NA	TRBV10-2	TRBJ2-1	TRBD2	CASSGGLAGALYNEQFF	TGCGCCAGCAGTGGGGGTCTAGCGGGGGCATTATACAATGAGCAGTTCTTC
NA	TRBV4-1	TRBJ1-5	TRBD1	CASSLRTGADSNQPQHF	TGCGCCAGCAGCCTTAGGACAGGGGCGGATAGCAATCAGCCCCAGCATTTT
few	TRBV29-1	TRBJ2-7	NA	CSVRTGNYEQYF	TGCAGCGTCAGAACGGGTAACTACGAGCAGTACTTC
few	TRBV5-1	TRBJ2-2	TRBD1	CASSPGDRDTGELFF	TGCGCCAGCAGCCCGGGGGACAGGGACACCGGGGAGCTGTTTTTT
NA	TRBV7-9	TRBJ2-5	NA	CSSSKRDNQETQYF	TGTTCCAGCAGCAAACGGGACAACCAAGAGACCCAGTACTTC
few	TRBV28	TRBJ1-6	TRBD1	CASSLGQDNSPLHF	TGTGCCAGCAGTTTAGGACAGGACAATTCACCCCTCCACTTT
NA	TRBV28	TRBJ2-7	TRBD2	CASLGAGEGAGEQYF	TGTGCCAGCCTCGGGGCGGGGGAGGGAGCCGGGGAGCAGTACTTC
NA	TRBV27	TRBJ1-1	TRBD1	CASSYTGGFTEAFF	TGTGCCAGCAGTTACACAGGGGGCTTCACTGAAGCTTTCTTT
NA	TRBV9	TRBJ1-3	NA	CASSVDGLSGNTIYF	TGTGCCAGCAGCGTAGACGGACTCTCTGGAAACACCATATATTTT
NA	TRBV7-9	TRBJ1-4	TRBD1	CASSRADRGYEKLFF	TGTGCCAGCAGCCGGGCCGACAGGGGATATGAAAAACTGTTTTTT
NA	TRBV28	TRBJ1-3	TRBD1	CASSFTRGTLGTIYF	TGTGCCAGCAGTTTTACCAGGGGGACCCTAGGCACCATATATTTT